This T cell receptor beta chain was observed in a study of technical replicates of blood from a few donors. Sequenced by immunoSEQ multiplex PCR; TCRdb stores in-frame clones only, minus some. The sample has tens of thousands of clones, roughly 98% seen once; the top ten hold around 0.15%. Germline CDR1 is SNHLY and CDR2 is FYNNEI. V lost 2 bases to trimming and J lost 3 bases; unmatched junction nucleotides: 8. CDR3 size: 16 residues. Sequencing was performed on T cells isolated from PBMCs. The V gene is TRBV2, the J gene TRBJ2-3; 7 nucleotides align to TRBD2. This receptor was taken from a human donor in good health. The chain's CDR3 is CASSERAGRRTDTQYF. DNA of the CDR3: TGTGCCAGCAGTGAACGAGCGGGGAGAAGGACAGATACGCAGTATTTT. Full variable domain (rest looked up from reference TRBV2 and TRBJ2-3): EPEVTQTPSHQVTQMGQEVILRCVPISNHLYFYWYRQILGQKVEFLVSFYNNEISEKSEIFDDQFSVERPDGSNFTLKIRSTKLEDSAMYFCASSERAGRRTDTQYFGPGTRLTVL.